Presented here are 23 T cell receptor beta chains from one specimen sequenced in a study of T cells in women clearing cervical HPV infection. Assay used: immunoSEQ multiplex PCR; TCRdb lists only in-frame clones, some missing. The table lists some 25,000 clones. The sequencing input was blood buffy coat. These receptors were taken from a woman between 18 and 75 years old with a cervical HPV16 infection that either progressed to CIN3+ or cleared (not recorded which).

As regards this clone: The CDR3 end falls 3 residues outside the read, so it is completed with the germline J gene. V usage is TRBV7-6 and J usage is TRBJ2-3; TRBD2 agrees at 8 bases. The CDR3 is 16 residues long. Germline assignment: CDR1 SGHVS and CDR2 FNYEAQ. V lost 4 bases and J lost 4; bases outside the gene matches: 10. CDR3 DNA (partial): TGTGCCAGCAGCTCCCCCGGGGGGGTGTTCCCAGATACG. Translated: CASSSPGGVFPDT. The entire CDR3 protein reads CASSSPGGVFPDTQYF.

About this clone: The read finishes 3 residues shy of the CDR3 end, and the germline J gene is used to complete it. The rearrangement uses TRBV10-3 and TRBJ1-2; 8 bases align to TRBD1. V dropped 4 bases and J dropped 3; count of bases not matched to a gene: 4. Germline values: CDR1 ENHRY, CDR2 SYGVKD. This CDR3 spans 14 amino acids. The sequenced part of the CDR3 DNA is TGTGCCATCAGTGGGCAACAGGGGGACTATGGC. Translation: CAISGQQGDYG. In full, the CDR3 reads CAISGQQGDYGYTF.

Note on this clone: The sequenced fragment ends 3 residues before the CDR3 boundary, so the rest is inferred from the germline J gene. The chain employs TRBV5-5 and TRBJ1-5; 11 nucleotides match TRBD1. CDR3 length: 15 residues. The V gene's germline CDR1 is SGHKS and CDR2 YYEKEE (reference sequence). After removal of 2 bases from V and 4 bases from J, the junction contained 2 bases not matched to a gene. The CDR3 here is CASSFGQGANQPQHF. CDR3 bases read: TGTGCCAGCAGCTTTGGACAGGGGGCGAATCAGCCC. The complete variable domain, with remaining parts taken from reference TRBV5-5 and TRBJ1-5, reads DAGVTQSPTHLIKTRGQQVTLRCSPISGHKSVSWYQQVLGQGPQFIFQYYEKEERGRGNFPDRFSARQFPNYSSELNVNALLLGDSALYLCASSFGQGANQPQHFGDGTRLSIL.

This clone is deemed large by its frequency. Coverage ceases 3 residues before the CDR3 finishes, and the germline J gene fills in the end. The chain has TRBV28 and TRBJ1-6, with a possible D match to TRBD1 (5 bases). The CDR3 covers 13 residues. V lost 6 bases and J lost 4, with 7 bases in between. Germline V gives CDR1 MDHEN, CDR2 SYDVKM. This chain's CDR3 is CASRGEYNSPLHF. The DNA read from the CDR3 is TGTGCCAGCAGAGGGGAATATAATTCACCC.

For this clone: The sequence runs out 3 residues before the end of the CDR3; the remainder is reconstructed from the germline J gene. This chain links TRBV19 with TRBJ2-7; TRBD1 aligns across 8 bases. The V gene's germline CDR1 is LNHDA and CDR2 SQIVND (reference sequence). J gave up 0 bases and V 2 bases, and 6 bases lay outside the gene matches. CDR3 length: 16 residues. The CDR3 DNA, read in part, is TGTGCCAGTAGTATACCCGGGACAGGTCTCTCCTACGAG. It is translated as CASSIPGTGLSYE. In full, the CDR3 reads CASSIPGTGLSYEQYF.

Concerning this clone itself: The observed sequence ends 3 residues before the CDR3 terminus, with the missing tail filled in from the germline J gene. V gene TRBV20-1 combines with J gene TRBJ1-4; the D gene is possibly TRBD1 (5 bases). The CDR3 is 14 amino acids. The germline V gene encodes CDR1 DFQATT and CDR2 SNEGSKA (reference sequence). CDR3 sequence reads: CSARGGTAYSPLFF. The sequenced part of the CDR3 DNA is TGCAGTGCTAGAGGGGGGACTGCCTATTCACCA.

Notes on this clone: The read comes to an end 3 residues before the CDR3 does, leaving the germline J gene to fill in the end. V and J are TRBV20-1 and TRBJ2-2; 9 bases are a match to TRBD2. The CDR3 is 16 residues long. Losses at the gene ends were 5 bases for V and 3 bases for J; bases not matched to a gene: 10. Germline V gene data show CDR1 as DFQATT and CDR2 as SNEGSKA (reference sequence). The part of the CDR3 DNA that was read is TGCAGTGCTCGACCTAGCGGGAATTTATACACCGGGGAG. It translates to CSARPSGNLYTGE. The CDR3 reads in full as CSARPSGNLYTGELFF.

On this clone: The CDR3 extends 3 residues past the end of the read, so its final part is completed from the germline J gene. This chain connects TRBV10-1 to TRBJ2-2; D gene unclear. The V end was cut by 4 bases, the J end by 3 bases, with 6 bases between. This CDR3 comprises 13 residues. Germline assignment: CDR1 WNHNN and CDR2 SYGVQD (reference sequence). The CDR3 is CASSVTDTGELFF. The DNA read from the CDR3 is TGCGCCAGCAGTGTTACGGACACCGGGGAG.

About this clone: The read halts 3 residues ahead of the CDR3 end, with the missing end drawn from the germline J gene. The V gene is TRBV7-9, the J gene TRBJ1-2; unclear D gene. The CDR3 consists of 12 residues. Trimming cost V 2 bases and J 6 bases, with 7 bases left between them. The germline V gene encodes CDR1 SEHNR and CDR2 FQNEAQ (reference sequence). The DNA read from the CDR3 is TGTGCCAGCAGCTTAAGCCAGGATGGC. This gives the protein CASSLSQDG. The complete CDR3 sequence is CASSLSQDGYTF.

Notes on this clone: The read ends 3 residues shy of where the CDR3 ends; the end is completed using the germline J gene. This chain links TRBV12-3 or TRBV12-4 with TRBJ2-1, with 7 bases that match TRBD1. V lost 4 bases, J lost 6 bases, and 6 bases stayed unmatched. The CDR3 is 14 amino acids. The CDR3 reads CASSWDSDRNEQFF. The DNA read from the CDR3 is TGTGCCAGCAGTTGGGACAGCGATCGCAATGAG.

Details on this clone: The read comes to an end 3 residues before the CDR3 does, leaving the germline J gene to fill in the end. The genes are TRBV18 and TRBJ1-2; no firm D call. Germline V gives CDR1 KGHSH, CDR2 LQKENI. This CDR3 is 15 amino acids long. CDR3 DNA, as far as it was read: TGTGCCAGCTCACCTGGCGGGAGTAGGTACAATGAC. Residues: CASSPGGSRYND. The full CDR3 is CASSPGGSRYNDYTF.

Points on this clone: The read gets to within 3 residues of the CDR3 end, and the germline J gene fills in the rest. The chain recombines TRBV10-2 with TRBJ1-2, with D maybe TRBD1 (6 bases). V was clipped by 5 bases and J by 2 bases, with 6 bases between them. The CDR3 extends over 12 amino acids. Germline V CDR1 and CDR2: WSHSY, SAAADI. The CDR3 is CASSTGNYGYTF. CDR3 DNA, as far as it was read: TGCGCCAGCAGTACAGGGAACTATGGC.

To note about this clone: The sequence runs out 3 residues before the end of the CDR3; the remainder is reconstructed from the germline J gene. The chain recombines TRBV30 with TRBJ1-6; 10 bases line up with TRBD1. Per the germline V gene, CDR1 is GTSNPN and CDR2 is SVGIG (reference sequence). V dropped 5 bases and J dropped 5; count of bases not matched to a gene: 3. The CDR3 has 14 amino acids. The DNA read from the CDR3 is TGTGCCTGGGACAGGGGGCCGCATAATTCACCC. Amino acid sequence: CAWDRGPHNSP. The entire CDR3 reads CAWDRGPHNSPLHF.

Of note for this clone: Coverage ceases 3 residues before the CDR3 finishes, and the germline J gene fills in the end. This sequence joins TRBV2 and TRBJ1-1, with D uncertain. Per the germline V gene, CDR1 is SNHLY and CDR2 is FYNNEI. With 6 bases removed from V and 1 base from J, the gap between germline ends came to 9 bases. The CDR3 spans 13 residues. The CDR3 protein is CASSPERNTEAFF. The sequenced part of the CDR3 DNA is TGTGCCAGCAGCCCAGAAAGGAACACTGAA.

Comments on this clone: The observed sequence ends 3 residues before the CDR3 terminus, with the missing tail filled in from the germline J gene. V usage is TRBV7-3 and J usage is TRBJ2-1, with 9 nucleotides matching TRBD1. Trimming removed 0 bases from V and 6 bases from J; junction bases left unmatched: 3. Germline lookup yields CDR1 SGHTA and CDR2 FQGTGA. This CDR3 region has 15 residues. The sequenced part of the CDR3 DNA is TGTGCCAGCAGCTTAACGTGGGGACAGGGCAATGAG. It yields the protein CASSLTWGQGNE. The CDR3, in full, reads CASSLTWGQGNEQFF.

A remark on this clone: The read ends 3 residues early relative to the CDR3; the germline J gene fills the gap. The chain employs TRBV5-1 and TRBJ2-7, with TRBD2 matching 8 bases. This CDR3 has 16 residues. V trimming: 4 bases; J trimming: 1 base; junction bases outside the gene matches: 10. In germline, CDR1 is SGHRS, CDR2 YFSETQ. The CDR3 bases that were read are TGCGCCAGCAGCGAGCATCTAGCGGGTATTTCCTACGAG. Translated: CASSEHLAGISYE. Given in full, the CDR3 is CASSEHLAGISYEQYF.

The CDR3 bases that were read are TGTGCCAGTCGCACAGGGGGGCCCAATCAGCCG. Protein: CASRTGGPNQP. The CDR3, in full, reads CASRTGGPNQPQYF. This chain connects TRBV19 to TRBJ2-3; 8 bases line up with TRBD1. The read terminates 3 residues ahead of where the CDR3 ends, so the germline J gene completes it. CDR3 size: 14 residues. Germline CDR1 reads LNHDA; CDR2 reads SQIVND (reference sequence). Together with reference TRBV19 and TRBJ2-3, the CDR3 gives the full variable domain: DGGITQSPKYLFRKEGQNVTLSCEQNLNHDAMYWYRQDPGQGLRLIYYSQIVNDFQKGDIAEGYSVSREKKESFPLTVTSAQKNPTAFYLCASRTGGPNQPQYFGPGTRLTVL.

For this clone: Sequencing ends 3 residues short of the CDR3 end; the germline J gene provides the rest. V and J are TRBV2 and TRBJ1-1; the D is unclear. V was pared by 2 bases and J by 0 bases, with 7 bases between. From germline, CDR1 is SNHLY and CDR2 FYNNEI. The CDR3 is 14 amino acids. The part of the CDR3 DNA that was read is TGTGCCAGCAGTGAAATTCAGTTGAACACTGAA. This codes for CASSEIQLNTE. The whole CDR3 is CASSEIQLNTEAFF.

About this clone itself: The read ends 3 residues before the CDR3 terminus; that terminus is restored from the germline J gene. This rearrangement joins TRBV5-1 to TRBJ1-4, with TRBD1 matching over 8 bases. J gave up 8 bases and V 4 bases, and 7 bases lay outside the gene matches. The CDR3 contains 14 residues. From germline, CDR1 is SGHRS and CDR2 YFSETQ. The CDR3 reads CASSPQGASEKLFF. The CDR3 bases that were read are TGCGCCAGCAGCCCCCAGGGGGCAAGCGAAAAA.

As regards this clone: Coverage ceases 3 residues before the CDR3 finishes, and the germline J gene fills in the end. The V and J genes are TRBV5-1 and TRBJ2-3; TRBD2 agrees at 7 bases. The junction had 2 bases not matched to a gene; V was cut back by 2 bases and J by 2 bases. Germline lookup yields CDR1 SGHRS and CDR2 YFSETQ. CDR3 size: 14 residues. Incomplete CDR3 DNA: TGCGCCAGCAGCTTTCGGGGGGACACAGATACG. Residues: CASSFRGDTDT. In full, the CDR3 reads CASSFRGDTDTQYF.

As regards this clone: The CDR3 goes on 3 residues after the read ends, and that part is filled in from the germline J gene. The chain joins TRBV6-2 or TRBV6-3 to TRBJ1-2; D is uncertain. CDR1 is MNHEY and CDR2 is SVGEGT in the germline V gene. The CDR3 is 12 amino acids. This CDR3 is CASSPSGYDYTF. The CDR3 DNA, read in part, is TGTGCCAGCAGTCCGAGCGGATACGAC.

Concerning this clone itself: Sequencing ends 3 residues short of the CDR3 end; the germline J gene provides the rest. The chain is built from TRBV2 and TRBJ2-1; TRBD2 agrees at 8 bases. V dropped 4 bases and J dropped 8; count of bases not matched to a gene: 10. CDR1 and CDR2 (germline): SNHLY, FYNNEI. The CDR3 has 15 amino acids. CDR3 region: CASSAGLAVQHEQFF. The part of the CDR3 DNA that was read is TGTGCCAGCAGTGCAGGACTAGCCGTTCAGCATGAG.

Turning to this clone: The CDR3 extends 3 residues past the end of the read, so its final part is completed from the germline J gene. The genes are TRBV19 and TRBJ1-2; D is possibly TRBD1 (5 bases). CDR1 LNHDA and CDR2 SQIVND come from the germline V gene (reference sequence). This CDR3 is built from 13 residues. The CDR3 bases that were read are TGTGCCAGTAGTATAGTCGTAGGGACTGAC. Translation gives CASSIVVGTD. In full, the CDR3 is CASSIVVGTDYTF.